The 2 T cell receptor beta chains reported below all come from one sample, sequenced in a study of cytomegalovirus exposure and HLA in healthy donors. PCR involved 60 Vbeta and 13 Jbeta primers. The method was immunoSEQ multiplex PCR; TCRdb's version includes in-frame clones alone and lacks a portion of them. Among roughly 100,000 clones listed, 80% were seen once. Specimen: PBMCs. These TCRs come from a man aged 25-45 years in good health and CMV-seropositive.

The rearrangement joins TRBV29-1 to TRBJ2-7; TRBD2 matches at 7 bases. Germline assignment: CDR1 SQVTM and CDR2 ANQGSEA. There are 13 residues in the CDR3. J lost 6 bases, V lost 7 bases, and 12 bases had no gene match. This CDR3 reads CSARDGLGGEQYF. Here the CDR3 DNA reads TGCAGCGCCAGGGACGGACTAGGCGGCGAGCAGTACTTC.

The chain couples TRBV7-9 to TRBJ1-5; D is ambiguous. With 5 bases removed from V and 1 base from J, the gap between germline ends came to 3 bases. Germline CDR1 reads SEHNR; CDR2 reads FQNEAQ (reference sequence). CDR3 length: 12 residues. CDR3 sequence (DNA): TGTGCCAGCAGCCCGAGCAATCAGCCCCAGCATTTT. Protein sequence: CASSPSNQPQHF.